The clone carrying this TCR beta chain was counted ten times or more. Its antigen is undetermined. PCR was performed a second time for about 7 to 11 cycles using a sample-barcoded 5' primer and a J-beta primer mix. Through a template-switch adaptor with 12 random nucleotides, each cDNA molecule received a tag. From the 5' RACE reads, TCRdb called clonotypes with MiXCR, one entry per CDR3 protein. The repertoire includes 250,000 to 300,000 distinct CDR3 sequences, roughly a quarter of them detected once, and around 30% sits in the top ten. CDR1 SEHNR and CDR2 FQNEAQ come from the germline V gene (reference sequence). The V gene lost 5 bases and the J gene lost 4 bases, with 18 bases spanning the gap. The CDR3 runs 15 residues. This entry belongs to a study of blood T cells in healthy people across ages. Study conclusions and caveats: Diversity figures derived from one million T cells were judged to underestimate the true value.

Sequenced input: blood. J is TRBJ2-7 and V is TRBV7-9; D not certain. The receptor's source is an older woman in good health. The CDR3 reads CASSPKRSMGYEQYF. In DNA, the CDR3 is TGTGCCAGCAGCCCCAAAAGGAGCATGGGATACGAGCAGTACTTC.